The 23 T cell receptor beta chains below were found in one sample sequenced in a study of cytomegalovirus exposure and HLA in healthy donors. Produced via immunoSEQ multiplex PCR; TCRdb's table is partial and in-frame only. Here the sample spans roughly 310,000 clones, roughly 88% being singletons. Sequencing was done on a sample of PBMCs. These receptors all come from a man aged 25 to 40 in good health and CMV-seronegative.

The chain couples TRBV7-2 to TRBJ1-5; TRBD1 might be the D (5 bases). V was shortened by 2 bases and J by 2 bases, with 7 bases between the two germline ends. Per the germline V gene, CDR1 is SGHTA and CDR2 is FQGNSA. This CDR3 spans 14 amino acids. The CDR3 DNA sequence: TGTGCCAGCAGCTTAAAGGGGCGCAATCAGCCCCAGCATTTT. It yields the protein CASSLKGRNQPQHF.

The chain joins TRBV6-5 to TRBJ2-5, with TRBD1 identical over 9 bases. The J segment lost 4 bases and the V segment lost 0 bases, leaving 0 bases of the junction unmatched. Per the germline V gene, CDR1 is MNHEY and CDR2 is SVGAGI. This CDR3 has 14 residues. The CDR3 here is CASSYSTGGETQYF. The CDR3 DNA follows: TGTGCCAGCAGTTACTCGACAGGGGGAGAGACCCAGTACTTC.

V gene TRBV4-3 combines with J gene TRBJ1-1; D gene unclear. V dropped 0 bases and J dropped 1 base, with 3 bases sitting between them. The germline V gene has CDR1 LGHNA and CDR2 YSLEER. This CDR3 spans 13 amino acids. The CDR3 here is CASSQEANTEAFF. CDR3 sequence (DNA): TGCGCCAGCAGCCAAGAGGCGAACACTGAAGCTTTCTTT.

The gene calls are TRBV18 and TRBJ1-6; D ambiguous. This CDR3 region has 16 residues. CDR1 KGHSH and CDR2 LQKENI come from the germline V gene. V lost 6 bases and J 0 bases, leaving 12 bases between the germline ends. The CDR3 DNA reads TGTGCCAGCTCCCCGGCTAGGAGCTCCTATAATTCACCCCTCCACTTT. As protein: CASSPARSSYNSPLHF.

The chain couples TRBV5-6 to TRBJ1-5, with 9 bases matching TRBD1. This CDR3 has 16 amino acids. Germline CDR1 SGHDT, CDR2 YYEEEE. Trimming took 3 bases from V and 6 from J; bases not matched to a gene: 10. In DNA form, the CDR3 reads TGTGCCAGCAGCTCGACAAAACAGGGGGCGGGTCAGCCCCAGCATTTT. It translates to CASSSTKQGAGQPQHF.

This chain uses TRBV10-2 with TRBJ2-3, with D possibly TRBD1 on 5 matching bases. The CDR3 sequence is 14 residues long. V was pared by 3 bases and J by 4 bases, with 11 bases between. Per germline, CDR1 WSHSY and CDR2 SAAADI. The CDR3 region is CASSDRARADTQYF. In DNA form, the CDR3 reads TGCGCCAGCAGTGACAGGGCCCGCGCAGATACGCAGTATTTT.

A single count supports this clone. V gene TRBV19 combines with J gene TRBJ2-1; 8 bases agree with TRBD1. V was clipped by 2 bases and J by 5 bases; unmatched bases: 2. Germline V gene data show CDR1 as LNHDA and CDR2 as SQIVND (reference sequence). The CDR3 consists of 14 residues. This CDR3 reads CASSINRGDNEQFF. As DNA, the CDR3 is TGTGCCAGTAGTATAAACAGGGGGGACAATGAGCAGTTCTTC.

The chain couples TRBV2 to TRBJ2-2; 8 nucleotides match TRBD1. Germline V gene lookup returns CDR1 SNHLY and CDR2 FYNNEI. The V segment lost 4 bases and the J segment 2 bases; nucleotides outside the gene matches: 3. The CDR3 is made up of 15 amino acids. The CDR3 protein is CASSGDRSNTGELFF. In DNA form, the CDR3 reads TGTGCCAGCAGTGGGGACAGGAGTAACACCGGGGAGCTGTTTTTT. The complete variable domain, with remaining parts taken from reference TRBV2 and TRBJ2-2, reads EPEVTQTPSHQVTQMGQEVILRCVPISNHLYFYWYRQILGQKVEFLVSFYNNEISEKSEIFDDQFSVERPDGSNFTLKIRSTKLEDSAMYFCASSGDRSNTGELFFGEGSRLTVL.

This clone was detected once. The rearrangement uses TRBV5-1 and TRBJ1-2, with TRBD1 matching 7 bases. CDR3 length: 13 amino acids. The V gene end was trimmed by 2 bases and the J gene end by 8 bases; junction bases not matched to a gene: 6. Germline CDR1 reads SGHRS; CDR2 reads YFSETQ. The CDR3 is CASSLTGVLGYTF. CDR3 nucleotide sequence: TGCGCCAGCAGCTTAACAGGGGTTTTGGGCTACACCTTC.

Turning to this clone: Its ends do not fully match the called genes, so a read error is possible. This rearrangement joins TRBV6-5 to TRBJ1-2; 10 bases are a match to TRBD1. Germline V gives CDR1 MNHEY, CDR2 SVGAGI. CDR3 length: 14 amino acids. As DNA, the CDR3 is TGTGCCAGCCGGGACAGGGGCCTCCCGGGGGCCTATTCATTC. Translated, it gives CASRDRGLPGAYSF.

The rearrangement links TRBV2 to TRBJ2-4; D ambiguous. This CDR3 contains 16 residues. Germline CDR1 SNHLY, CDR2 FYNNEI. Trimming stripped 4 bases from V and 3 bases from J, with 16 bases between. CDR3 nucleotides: TGTGCCAGCAGTGGAGCCGGTCCCCCGGGCAAAAACATTCAGTACTTC. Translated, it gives CASSGAGPPGKNIQYF. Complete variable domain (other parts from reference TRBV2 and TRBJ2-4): EPEVTQTPSHQVTQMGQEVILRCVPISNHLYFYWYRQILGQKVEFLVSFYNNEISEKSEIFDDQFSVERPDGSNFTLKIRSTKLEDSAMYFCASSGAGPPGKNIQYFGAGTRLSVL.

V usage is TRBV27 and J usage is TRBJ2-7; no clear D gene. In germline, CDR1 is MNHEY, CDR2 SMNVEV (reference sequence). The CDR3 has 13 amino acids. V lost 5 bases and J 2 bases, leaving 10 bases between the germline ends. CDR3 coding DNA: TGTGCCAGCAGTCGCGGATTTCCCTACGAGCAGTACTTC. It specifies CASSRGFPYEQYF.

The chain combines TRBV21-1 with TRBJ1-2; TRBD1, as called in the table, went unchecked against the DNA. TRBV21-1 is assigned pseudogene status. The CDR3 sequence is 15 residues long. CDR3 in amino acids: CASSKETGINYGYTF. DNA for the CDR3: TGTGCCAGCAGCAAGGAGACAGGGATCAACTATGGCTACACCTTC.

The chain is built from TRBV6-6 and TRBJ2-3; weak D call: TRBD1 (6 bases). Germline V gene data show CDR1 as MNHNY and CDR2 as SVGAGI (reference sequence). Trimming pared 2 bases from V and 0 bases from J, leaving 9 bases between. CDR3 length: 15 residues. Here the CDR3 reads CASSYGTLSTDTQYF. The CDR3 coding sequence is TGTGCCAGCAGTTACGGGACACTCAGCACAGATACGCAGTATTTT.

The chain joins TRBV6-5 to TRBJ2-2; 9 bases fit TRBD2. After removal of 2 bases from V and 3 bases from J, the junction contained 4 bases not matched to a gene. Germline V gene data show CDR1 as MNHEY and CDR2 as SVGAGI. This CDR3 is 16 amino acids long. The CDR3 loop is CASSYGRGGYTGELFF. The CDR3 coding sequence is TGTGCCAGCAGTTACGGGCGGGGGGGATACACCGGGGAGCTGTTTTTT.

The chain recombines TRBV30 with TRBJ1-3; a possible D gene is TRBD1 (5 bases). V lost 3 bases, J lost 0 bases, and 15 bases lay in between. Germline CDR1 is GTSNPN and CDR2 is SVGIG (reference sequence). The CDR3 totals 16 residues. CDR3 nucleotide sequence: TGTGCCTGGAGAAAAAGACAGTCAATCTCTGGAAACACCATATATTTT. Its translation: CAWRKRQSISGNTIYF.

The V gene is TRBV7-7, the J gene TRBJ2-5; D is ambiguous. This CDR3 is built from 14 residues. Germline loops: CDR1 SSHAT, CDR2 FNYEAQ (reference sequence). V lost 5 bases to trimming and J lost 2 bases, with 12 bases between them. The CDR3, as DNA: TGTGCCAGCAGCCAACAGCTTTCACAAGAGACCCAGTACTTC. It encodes CASSQQLSQETQYF. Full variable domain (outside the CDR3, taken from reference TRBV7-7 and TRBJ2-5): GAGVSQSPRYKVTKRGQDVTLRCDPISSHATLYWYQQALGQGPEFLTYFNYEAQPDKSGLPSDRFSAERPEGSISTLTIQRTEQRDSAMYRCASSQQLSQETQYFGPGTRLLVL.

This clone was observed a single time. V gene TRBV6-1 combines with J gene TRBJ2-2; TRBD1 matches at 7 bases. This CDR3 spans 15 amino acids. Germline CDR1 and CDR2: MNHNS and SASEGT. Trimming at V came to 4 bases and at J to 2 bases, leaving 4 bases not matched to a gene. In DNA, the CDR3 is TGTGCCAGCAGTGGTGGGACAGATAACACCGGGGAGCTGTTTTTT. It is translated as CASSGGTDNTGELFF.

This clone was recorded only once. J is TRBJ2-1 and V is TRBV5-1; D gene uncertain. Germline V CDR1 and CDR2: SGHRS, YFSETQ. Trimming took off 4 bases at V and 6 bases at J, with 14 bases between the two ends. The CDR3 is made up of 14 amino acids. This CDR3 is CASSQDTATNEQFF. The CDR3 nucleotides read TGCGCCAGCAGCCAGGATACGGCAACCAATGAGCAGTTCTTC.

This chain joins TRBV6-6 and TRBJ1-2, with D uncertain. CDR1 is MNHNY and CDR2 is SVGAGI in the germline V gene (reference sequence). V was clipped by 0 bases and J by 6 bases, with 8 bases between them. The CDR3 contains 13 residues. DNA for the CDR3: TGTGCCAGCAGTTACTCCTCAGTGGATGGCTACACCTTC. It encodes CASSYSSVDGYTF.

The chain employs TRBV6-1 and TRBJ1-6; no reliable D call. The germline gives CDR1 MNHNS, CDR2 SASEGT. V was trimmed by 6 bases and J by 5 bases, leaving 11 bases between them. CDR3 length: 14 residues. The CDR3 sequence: CASSRWGDNSPLHF. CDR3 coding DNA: TGTGCCAGCAGCAGATGGGGAGATAATTCACCCCTCCACTTT.

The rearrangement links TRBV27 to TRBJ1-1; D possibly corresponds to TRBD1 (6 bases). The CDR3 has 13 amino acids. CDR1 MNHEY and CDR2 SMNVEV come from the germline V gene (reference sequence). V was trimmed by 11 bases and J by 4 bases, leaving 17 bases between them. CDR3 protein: CAGVYRETTEAFF. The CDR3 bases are TGTGCCGGCGTTTACAGGGAAACCACTGAAGCTTTCTTT.

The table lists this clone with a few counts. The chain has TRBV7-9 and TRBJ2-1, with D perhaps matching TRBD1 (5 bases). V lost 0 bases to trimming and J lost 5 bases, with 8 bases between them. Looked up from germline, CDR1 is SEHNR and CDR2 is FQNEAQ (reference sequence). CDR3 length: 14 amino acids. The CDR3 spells CASSLAPTDNEQFF. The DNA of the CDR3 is TGTGCCAGCAGCTTAGCGCCGACAGACAATGAGCAGTTCTTC.